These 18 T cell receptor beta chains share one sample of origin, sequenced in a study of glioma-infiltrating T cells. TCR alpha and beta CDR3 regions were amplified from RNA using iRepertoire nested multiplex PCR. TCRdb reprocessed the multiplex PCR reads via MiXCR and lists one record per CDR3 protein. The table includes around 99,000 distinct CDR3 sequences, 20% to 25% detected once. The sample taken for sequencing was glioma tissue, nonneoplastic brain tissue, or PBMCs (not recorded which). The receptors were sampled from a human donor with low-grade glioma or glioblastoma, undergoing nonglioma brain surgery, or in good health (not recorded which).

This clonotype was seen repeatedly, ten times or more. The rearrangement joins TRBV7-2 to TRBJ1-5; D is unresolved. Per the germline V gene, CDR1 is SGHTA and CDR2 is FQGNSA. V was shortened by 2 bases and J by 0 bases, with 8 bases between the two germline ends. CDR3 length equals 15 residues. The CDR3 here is CASSLQYNSNQPQHF. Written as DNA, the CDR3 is TGTGCCAGCAGCTTACAGTATAATAGCAATCAGCCCCAGCATTTT.

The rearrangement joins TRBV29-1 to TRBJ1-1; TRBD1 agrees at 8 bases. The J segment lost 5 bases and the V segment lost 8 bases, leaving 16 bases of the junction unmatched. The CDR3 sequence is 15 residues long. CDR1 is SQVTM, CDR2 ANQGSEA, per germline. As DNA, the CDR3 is TGCAGCTCTGCCCCTTGGCAGGGGGCCGAAACTGAAGCTTTCTTT. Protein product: CSSAPWQGAETEAFF. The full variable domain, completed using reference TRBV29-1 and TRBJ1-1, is SAVISQKPSRDICQRGTSLTIQCQVDSQVTMMFWYRQQPGQSLTLIATANQGSEATYESGFVIDKFPISRPNLTFSTLTVSNMSPEDSSIYLCSSAPWQGAETEAFFGQGTRLTVV.

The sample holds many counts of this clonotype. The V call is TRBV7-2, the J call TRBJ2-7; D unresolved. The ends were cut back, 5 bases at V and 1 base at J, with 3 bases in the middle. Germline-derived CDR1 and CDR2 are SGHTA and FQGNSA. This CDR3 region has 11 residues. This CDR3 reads CASSHSYEQYF. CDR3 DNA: TGTGCCAGCAGCCATTCCTACGAGCAGTACTTC.

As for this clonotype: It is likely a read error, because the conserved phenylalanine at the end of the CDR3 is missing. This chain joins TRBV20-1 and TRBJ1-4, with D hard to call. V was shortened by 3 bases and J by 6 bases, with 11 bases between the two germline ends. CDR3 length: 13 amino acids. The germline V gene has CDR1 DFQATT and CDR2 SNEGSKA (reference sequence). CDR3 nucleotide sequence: TGCAGTGCTAGGCTCAGATCTGATGAAAAACTGTTTTAT. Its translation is CSARLRSDEKLFY.

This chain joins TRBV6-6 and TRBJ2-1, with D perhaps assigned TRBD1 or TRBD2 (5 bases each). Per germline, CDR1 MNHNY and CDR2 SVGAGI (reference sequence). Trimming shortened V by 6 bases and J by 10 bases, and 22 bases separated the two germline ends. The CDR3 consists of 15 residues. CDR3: CASSPPWGSTYEQFF. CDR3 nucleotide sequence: TGTGCCAGCAGCCCCCCATGGGGGAGCACATACGAGCAGTTCTTC.

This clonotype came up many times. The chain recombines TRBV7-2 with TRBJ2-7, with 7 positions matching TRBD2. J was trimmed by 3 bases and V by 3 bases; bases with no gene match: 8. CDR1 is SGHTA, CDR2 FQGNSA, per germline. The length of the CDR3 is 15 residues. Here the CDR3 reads CASSLAGTTNYEQYF. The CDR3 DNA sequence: TGTGCCAGCAGCTTGGCCGGGACTACCAACTACGAGCAGTACTTC.

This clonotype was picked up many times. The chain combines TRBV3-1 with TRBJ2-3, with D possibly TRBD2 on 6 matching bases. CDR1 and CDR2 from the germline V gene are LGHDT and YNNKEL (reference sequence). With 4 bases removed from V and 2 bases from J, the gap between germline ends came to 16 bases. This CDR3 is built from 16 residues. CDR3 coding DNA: TGTGCCAGCAGCCTTATGTCGGGAGTTTTCACAGATACGCAGTATTTT. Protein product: CASSLMSGVFTDTQYF.

The chain's CDR3 is CASPGTANEKLFF. DNA of the CDR3: TGTGCCAGCCCCGGGACAGCTAATGAAAAACTGTTTTTT. The chain has TRBV7-9 and TRBJ1-4; 7 nucleotides align to TRBD1. The CDR3 consists of 13 residues. CDR1 is SEHNR, CDR2 FQNEAQ, per germline (reference sequence). J gave up 3 bases and V 8 bases, and 3 bases lay outside the gene matches.

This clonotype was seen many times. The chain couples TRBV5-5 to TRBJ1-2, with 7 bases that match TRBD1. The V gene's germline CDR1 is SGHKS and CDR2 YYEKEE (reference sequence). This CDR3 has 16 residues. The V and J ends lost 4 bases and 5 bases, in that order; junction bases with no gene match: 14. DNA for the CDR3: TGTGCCAGCAGCCCCCAGGGGGGACATAATCCTTATGGCTACACCTTC. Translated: CASSPQGGHNPYGYTF.

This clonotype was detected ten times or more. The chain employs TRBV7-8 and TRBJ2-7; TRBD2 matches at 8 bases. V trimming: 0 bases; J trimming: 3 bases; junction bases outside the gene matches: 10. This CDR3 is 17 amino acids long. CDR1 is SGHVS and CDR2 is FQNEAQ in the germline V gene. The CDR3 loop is CASSLAPSGLVYYEQYF. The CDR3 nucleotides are TGTGCCAGCAGCTTAGCACCCTCGGGACTAGTATACTACGAGCAGTACTTC.

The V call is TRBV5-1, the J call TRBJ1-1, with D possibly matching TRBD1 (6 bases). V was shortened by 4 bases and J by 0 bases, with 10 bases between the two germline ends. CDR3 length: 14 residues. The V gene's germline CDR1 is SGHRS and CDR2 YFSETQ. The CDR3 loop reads CASSLPGVNTEAFF. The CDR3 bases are TGCGCCAGCAGCCTTCCAGGGGTGAACACTGAAGCTTTCTTT.

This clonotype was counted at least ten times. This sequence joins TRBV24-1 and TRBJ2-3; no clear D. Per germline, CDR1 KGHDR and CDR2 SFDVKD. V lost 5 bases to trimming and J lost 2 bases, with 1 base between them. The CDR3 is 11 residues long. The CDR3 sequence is CATSVTDTQYF. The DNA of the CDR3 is TGTGCCACCAGTGTCACAGATACGCAGTATTTT.

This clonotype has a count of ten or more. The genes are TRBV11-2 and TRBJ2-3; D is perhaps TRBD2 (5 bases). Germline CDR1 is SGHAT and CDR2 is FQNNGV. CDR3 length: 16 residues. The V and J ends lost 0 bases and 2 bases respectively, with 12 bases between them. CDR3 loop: CASSLDLPGSTDTQYF. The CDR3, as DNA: TGTGCCAGCAGCTTAGATCTACCGGGATCCACAGATACGCAGTATTTT.

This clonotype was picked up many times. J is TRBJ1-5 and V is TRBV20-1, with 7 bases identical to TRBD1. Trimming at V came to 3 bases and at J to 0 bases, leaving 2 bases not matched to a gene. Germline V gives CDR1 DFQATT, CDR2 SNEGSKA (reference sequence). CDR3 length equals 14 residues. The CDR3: CSARRTGSNQPQHF. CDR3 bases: TGCAGTGCTAGGCGGACAGGTAGCAATCAGCCCCAGCATTTT.

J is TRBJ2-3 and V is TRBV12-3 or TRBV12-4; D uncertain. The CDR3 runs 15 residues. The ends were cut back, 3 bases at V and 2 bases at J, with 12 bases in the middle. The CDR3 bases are TGTGCCAGCAGTTTCTGGGTGGGCGCCACAGATACGCAGTATTTT. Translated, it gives CASSFWVGATDTQYF.

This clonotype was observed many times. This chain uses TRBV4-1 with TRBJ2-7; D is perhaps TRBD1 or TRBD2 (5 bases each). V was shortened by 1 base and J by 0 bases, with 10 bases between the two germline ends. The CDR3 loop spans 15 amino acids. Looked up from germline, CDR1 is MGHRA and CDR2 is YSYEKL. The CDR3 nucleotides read TGCGCCAGCAGCCAAGGGCCAGGGAGCTCCTACGAGCAGTACTTC. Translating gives CASSQGPGSSYEQYF.

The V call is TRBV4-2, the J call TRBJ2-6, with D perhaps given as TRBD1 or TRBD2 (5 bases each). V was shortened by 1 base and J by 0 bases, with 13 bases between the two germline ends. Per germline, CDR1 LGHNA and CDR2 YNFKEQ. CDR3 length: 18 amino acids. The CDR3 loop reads CASSQGGALSSGANVLTF. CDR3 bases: TGTGCCAGCAGCCAAGGAGGGGCCCTATCCTCTGGGGCCAACGTCCTGACTTTC.

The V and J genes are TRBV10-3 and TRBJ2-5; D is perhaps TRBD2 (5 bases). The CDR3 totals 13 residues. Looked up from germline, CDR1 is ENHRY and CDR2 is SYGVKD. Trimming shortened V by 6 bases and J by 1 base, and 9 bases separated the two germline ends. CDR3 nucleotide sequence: TGTGCCATCAGAGGACTGGGCCAAGAGACCCAGTACTTC. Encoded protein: CAIRGLGQETQYF.